These 14 T cell receptor beta chains came from one sample sequenced in a study of CD8 T cells in Susac syndrome. Random hexamers primed reverse transcription of about 0.5 to 1 ug RNA. In TCRdb, the immunoSEQ multiplex PCR reads were re-called with MiXCR into one record per CDR3 protein. This sample yields around 50,000 distinct CDR3 sequences, of which 85% to 95% are seen a single time; 0.41% belongs to the top ten. Sequencing was done on a sample of CD8+ T cells from PBMCs. The receptors shown here come from a human donor in good health.

The gene calls are TRBV27 and TRBJ2-7, with a tentative D call TRBD1 (5 bases). With 5 bases removed from V and 5 bases from J, the gap between germline ends came to 13 bases. The CDR3 spans 13 residues. The V gene's germline CDR1 is MNHEY and CDR2 SMNVEV (reference sequence). The CDR3 nucleotides read TGTGCCAGCAGTAGGGGTCTTCCCAACGAGCAGTACTTC. It codes for CASSRGLPNEQYF.

This sequence joins TRBV6-5 and TRBJ1-5, with a possible D match to TRBD1 (5 bases). The CDR3 sequence is 18 residues long. The V end lost 0 bases, the J end lost 0 bases, and 15 bases lay between the germline ends. Germline CDR1 MNHEY, CDR2 SVGAGI. CDR3 nucleotides: TGTGCCAGCAGTTACTCCGCCCGGGGGAGTCTTAGCAATCAGCCCCAGCATTTT. It encodes CASSYSARGSLSNQPQHF.

The chain employs TRBV13 and TRBJ2-1; 7 bases are a match to TRBD2. Germline loops: CDR1 PRHDT, CDR2 FYEKMQ (reference sequence). V was pared by 5 bases and J by 12 bases, with 19 bases of the junction left unmatched. The CDR3 runs 16 residues. The CDR3 bases are TGTGCCAGCAGCAACCAGCTAGAACGGGAGGCCCTCCGGCAGTTCTTC. Encoded protein: CASSNQLEREALRQFF. Combining the CDR3 with reference TRBV13 and TRBJ2-1 gives the whole variable domain AAGVIQSPRHLIKEKRETATLKCYPIPRHDTVYWYQQGPGQDPQFLISFYEKMQSDKGSIPDRFSAQQFSDYHSELNMSSLELGDSALYFCASSNQLEREALRQFFGPGTRLTVL.

The chain couples TRBV2 to TRBJ1-1, with no clear D. Germline-derived CDR1 and CDR2 are SNHLY and FYNNEI. The CDR3 is made up of 15 amino acids. The ends were cut back, 3 bases at V and 1 base at J, with 12 bases in the middle. The CDR3, as DNA: TGTGCCAGCAGTGATTTAGGACGGACGAACACTGAAGCTTTCTTT. Translating gives CASSDLGRTNTEAFF.

The gene calls are TRBV4-3 and TRBJ2-1; weak D call: TRBD2 (5 bases). V gave up 0 bases and J gave up 4 bases, with 13 bases separating them. Germline values: CDR1 LGHNA, CDR2 YSLEER. This CDR3 is 16 amino acids long. Here the CDR3 reads CASSQDPRIAYNEQFF. The CDR3 DNA follows: TGCGCCAGCAGCCAAGATCCCAGGATAGCGTACAATGAGCAGTTCTTC.

The chain couples TRBV19 to TRBJ1-1; D uncertain. The germline V gene has CDR1 LNHDA and CDR2 SQIVND (reference sequence). Between the trimmed V and J ends, which lost 9 bases and 4 bases, there was a span of 12 bases. This CDR3 contains 12 residues. The CDR3 DNA reads TGTGCCAGCGCCGGAGGTAGCACTGAAGCTTTCTTT. Its translation: CASAGGSTEAFF.

V is TRBV6-6 and J is TRBJ1-1; D remains unclear. The V gene's germline CDR1 is MNHNY and CDR2 SVGAGI (reference sequence). Deletions cut 2 bases from V and 7 bases from J, with 11 bases between. CDR3 length: 13 residues. CDR3 coding DNA: TGTGCCAGCAGTTACAACTCTTTCTATGAAGCTTTCTTT. Translated, it gives CASSYNSFYEAFF.

The genes are TRBV15 and TRBJ2-2; D may be TRBD1 or TRBD2 (5 bases each). In germline, CDR1 is LNHNV, CDR2 YYDKDF (reference sequence). V shed 5 bases and J shed 2 bases, with 15 bases lying between them. The CDR3 spans 16 residues. DNA of the CDR3: TGTGCCACCAGCGGGGGATGGACGGTAAACACCGGGGAGCTGTTTTTT. Its translation is CATSGGWTVNTGELFF.

This rearrangement joins TRBV7-9 to TRBJ1-2; tentatively, D is TRBD1 (6 bases). The V and J ends lost 3 bases and 3 bases respectively, with 14 bases between them. The germline CDR1 and CDR2 sequences are SEHNR and FQNEAQ (reference sequence). CDR3 length: 15 residues. The CDR3 is CASSFPGGLYYGYTF. Written as DNA, the CDR3 is TGTGCCAGCAGCTTCCCCGGGGGCTTGTACTATGGCTACACCTTC.

The chain couples TRBV20-1 to TRBJ2-7; D may be TRBD2 (6 bases). The germline V gene encodes CDR1 DFQATT and CDR2 SNEGSKA (reference sequence). This CDR3 region has 11 residues. Trimming left V 1 base short and J 6 bases short, with 7 bases between. For the CDR3, the DNA is TGCAGTGCTAGAGGACTAGTCGAGCAGTACTTC. This encodes CSARGLVEQYF.

The chain couples TRBV30 to TRBJ1-1; a possible D gene is TRBD1 (6 bases). CDR1 is GTSNPN, CDR2 SVGIG, per germline (reference sequence). This CDR3 contains 15 residues. The V end was cut by 0 bases, the J end by 5 bases, with 16 bases between. The CDR3, as DNA: TGTGCCTGGAGTGTAACCCCGGGGGGGGCAACTGAAGCTTTCTTT. Translating it yields CAWSVTPGGATEAFF.

V usage is TRBV10-1 and J usage is TRBJ1-1; no reliable D call. V was trimmed by 5 bases and J by 3 bases, leaving 10 bases between them. CDR1 and CDR2 (germline): WNHNN, SYGVQD (reference sequence). The CDR3 length is 13 residues. The CDR3 is CASSSDLYTEAFF. CDR3 DNA: TGCGCCAGCAGTTCCGACCTTTACACTGAAGCTTTCTTT.

This chain joins TRBV11-2 and TRBJ1-2; TRBD1 matches 9 bases. CDR3 length: 15 residues. CDR1 and CDR2 from the germline V gene are SGHAT and FQNNGV. Trimming removed 5 bases from V and 1 base from J; junction bases left unmatched: 5. This chain's CDR3 is CASSNGQGFNYGYTF. DNA for the CDR3: TGTGCCAGCAGCAACGGACAGGGGTTTAACTATGGCTACACCTTC.

This chain joins TRBV27 and TRBJ2-7; D possibly uses TRBD1 or TRBD2 (5 bases each). Trimming stripped 8 bases from V and 0 bases from J, with 14 bases between. CDR1 is MNHEY, CDR2 SMNVEV, per germline (reference sequence). This CDR3 contains 14 residues. The CDR3 sequence: CASGGPQPSYEQYF. DNA for the CDR3: TGTGCCAGCGGGGGACCCCAGCCCTCCTACGAGCAGTACTTC.